This T cell receptor beta chain emerged from a study of OX40 agonist ivuxolimab in advanced cancers. Trimming pared 8 bases from V and 5 bases from J, leaving 12 bases between. Germline V gene lookup returns CDR1 WNHNN and CDR2 SYGVQD (reference sequence). There are 12 residues in the CDR3. This table comes from immunoSEQ multiplex PCR, and its TCRdb copy is limited to in-frame clones, with some not included. The repertoire has approximately 73,000 clones, 85% to 90% of them found once; the top ten carry 10% to 15%. Patients had blood sampled at baseline and again on cycle 4 day 1 and cycle 7 day 1. This receptor was obtained from an adult with an advanced solid tumor such as melanoma, head and neck, liver or kidney cancer. The sequences come from CD4+ or CD8+ T cells sorted from blood, collected in a trial of the OX40 agonist ivuxolimab. The genes are TRBV10-1 and TRBJ2-5; D might be TRBD2 (6 bases). This CDR3 reads CASGSGTETQYF. For the CDR3, the DNA is TGCGCCAGCGGGTCAGGGACTGAGACCCAGTACTTC.